A selection of T cell receptor beta chains follows, all from one sample in a study of T cell responses to AZD1222 COVID-19 vaccine. Only in-frame clones appear in the TCRdb table, and some are missing; sequencing was by immunoSEQ multiplex PCR. The data hold 75,000 to 80,000 clones, with about three quarters observed a single time. Sequenced material: peripheral blood, taken 28 days after the second dose of the MenACWY control vaccine. The receptors were sampled from an adult who received the MenACWY meningococcal vaccine as a control. Each CDR3 is given with its conserved first and last residue. Fields, in order: D gene, J gene, clone size, V gene, CDR3 DNA, CDR3 protein. D genes are given only for firm matches. Where a row states a size, it is once, few, many or the class of an expanded clone; other rows omit it.

. TRBJ1-2 . TRBV3-1/TRBV3-2 TGTGCCAGCAGCTTGGACAGAAACTATGGCTACACCTTC CASSLDRNYGYTF
. TRBJ2-5 . TRBV28 TGTGCCAGCAGCCGGTCACACCAAGAGACCCAGTACTTC CASSRSHQETQYF
. TRBJ1-6 . TRBV12-3/TRBV12-4 TGTGCCAGCAGTCAACAGGGTCCCCTCCACTTT CASSQQGPLHF
. TRBJ2-3 . TRBV29-1 TGCAGCGTTGACGTGGGATCGGATACGCAGTATTTT CSVDVGSDTQYF
. TRBJ1-2 . TRBV6-5 TGTGCCAGCAGCTCCTTAGGGGACCAGATGGGCTACACCTTC CASSSLGDQMGYTF
TRBD2 TRBJ2-3 . TRBV4-3 TGCGCCAGCAGCCAAGATGCAGCGGGGGTCAGAAATACGCAGTATTTT CASSQDAAGVRNTQYF
TRBD2 TRBJ2-1 . TRBV5-6 TGTGCCAGCAGCTGGGGACTAGCGACTGACAATGAGCAGTTCTTC CASSWGLATDNEQFF
. TRBJ1-1 . TRBV6-1 TGTGCCAGCAGTGGGACAAGGGGGGGTTGGAGGATAACTGAAGCTTTCTTT CASSGTRGGWRITEAFF
. TRBJ1-3 few TRBV2 TGTGCCAGCAACGACCTCTCTGGAAACACCATATATTTT CASNDLSGNTIYF
. TRBJ2-5 . TRBV7-9 TGTGCCAGCAGCTTAGGGGGAGTGAAGGGAAAGACCCAGTACTTC CASSLGGVKGKTQYF
. TRBJ1-3 . TRBV5-6 TGTGCCAGCAGCCCTAGGGTCGGAAACACCATATATTTT CASSPRVGNTIYF
TRBD2 TRBJ2-2 . TRBV28 TGTGCCAGCAGTTCCCTAACTAGCGGGGCAGGGGGCGGGGAGCTGTTTTTT CASSSLTSGAGGGELFF
. TRBJ1-1 . TRBV18 TGTGCCAGCTCACCGATTGGGGCAGCAGTCGCGAACACTGAAGCTTTCTTT CASSPIGAAVANTEAFF
. TRBJ1-3 . TRBV30 TGTGCCTGGACGACAGGCTCTGGAAACACCATATATTTT CAWTTGSGNTIYF
. TRBJ1-6 . TRBV6-5 TGTGCCAGCAGGGAGGGGCTCAATTCACCCCTCCACTTT CASREGLNSPLHF
. TRBJ1-1 . TRBV3-1/TRBV3-2 TGTGCCAGCAGCCAAGACTCGGTGGGAACTGAAGCTTTCTTT CASSQDSVGTEAFF
. TRBJ2-2 . TRBV30 TGTGCCTGGAGTAGCGATTCCGCCTGGGCCAACACCGGGGAGCTGTTTTTT CAWSSDSAWANTGELFF
. TRBJ2-5 . TRBV6-5 TGTGCCATCAATCGGGGCCAGGGACGGGGGGAGACCCAGTACTTC CAINRGQGRGETQYF
TRBD2 TRBJ2-4 few TRBV28 TGTGCCAGCAGTCGACTAGCGGGAGCCAAAAACATTCAGTACTTC CASSRLAGAKNIQYF
. TRBJ2-5 . TRBV11-3 TGTGCCAGCAGCCTCTTAGGGTTGCCCTTAACGGAGGGCCAGTACTTC CASSLLGLPLTEGQYF
. TRBJ1-6 . TRBV5-1 TGCGCCAGCAGCTTGGTACGGACAGACACAAATTCACCCCTCCACTTT CASSLVRTDTNSPLHF
. TRBJ2-1 once TRBV11-2 TGTGCCAGCAGCGCAGGGAGCTCCTACAATGAGCAGTTCTTC CASSAGSSYNEQFF
TRBD1 TRBJ2-3 few TRBV15 TGTGCCACCAGCAGAGGCGGGAGACAGGGGGGTATGGGTGGCACAGATACGCAGTATTTT CATSRGGRQGGMGGTDTQYF
. TRBJ1-6 once TRBV6-6 TGTGCCAGCAGCGATCAGATTGGACCGTCAAATTCACCCCTCCACTTT CASSDQIGPSNSPLHF
. TRBJ2-7 . TRBV27 TGTGCCAGCTCCGGCGTAAACTCCTACGAGCAGTACTTC CASSGVNSYEQYF
. TRBJ1-2 . TRBV19 TGTGCCAGTAGTCCGGTCGACAGGACCCTTGAAGGCTACACCTTC CASSPVDRTLEGYTF
. TRBJ2-5 . TRBV2 TGTGCCAGCAGTGAGGGGGCAACGGTTGTCCAAGAGACCCAGTACTTC CASSEGATVVQETQYF
. TRBJ2-1 . TRBV5-6 TGTGCCAGCAGCTTACCCGGCAATGAGCAGTTCTTC CASSLPGNEQFF
. TRBJ2-7 few TRBV4-2 TGTGCCAGCAGCCAAGCGTCAGGGGTCTCCTACGAGCAGTACTTC CASSQASGVSYEQYF
. TRBJ2-1 . TRBV6-5 TGTGCCAGCAGTTACTCTAGGAGCTCCTACAATGAGCAGTTCTTC CASSYSRSSYNEQFF
TRBD1 TRBJ1-2 once TRBV5-4 TGTGCCAGCAGCGCAAGGGTGGCAGGGGGCCATGGCTACACCTTC CASSARVAGGHGYTF
TRBD2 TRBJ2-3 . TRBV7-2 TGTGCCAGCGGACTAGCGGTGGGAGCAGATACGCAGTATTTT CASGLAVGADTQYF
. TRBJ2-7 once TRBV28 TGTGCCAGCAGTTCAGTTGAAATCCCGTACTTC CASSSVEIPYF
. TRBJ1-1 . TRBV5-1 TGCGCCAGCAGTTACTCGGGCCCGAACACTGAAGCTTTCTTT CASSYSGPNTEAFF
TRBD1 TRBJ2-7 . TRBV19 TGTGCCAGTAGTACATGGGACAGGGTGTTCGAGCAGTACTTC CASSTWDRVFEQYF
TRBD1 TRBJ2-1 . TRBV5-1 TGCGCCAGCAGCCCGGGACAGGGAACCTACAATGAGCAGTTCTTC CASSPGQGTYNEQFF
. TRBJ1-3 . TRBV6-5 TGTGCCAGCTCTAGGGACTCTGGAAACACCATATATTTT CASSRDSGNTIYF
. TRBJ1-2 . TRBV5-6 TGTGCCAGCAGCTTGGGGTCCCCGGCTAACTATGGCTACACCTTC CASSLGSPANYGYTF
. TRBJ2-5 . TRBV29-1 TGCAGCGCGGGTCCAGTGGAGACCCAGTACTTC CSAGPVETQYF
. TRBJ1-1 . TRBV6-2/TRBV6-3 TGTGCCAGCAGTAGGGGACTAAGGAAGAACACTGAAGCTTTCTTT CASSRGLRKNTEAFF
. TRBJ1-1 . TRBV29-1 TGCAGCGTTGTCCCAAGGGGCACTGAAGCTTTCTTT CSVVPRGTEAFF
TRBD1 TRBJ1-2 . TRBV5-6 TGTGCCAGCCGGAGGGGGCAGGGCTACACCTTC CASRRGQGYTF
TRBD1 TRBJ2-7 once TRBV5-6 TGTGCCAGCACCCGGGACAGGGGGAAGGGAGAGCAGTACTTC CASTRDRGKGEQYF
TRBD1 TRBJ2-7 . TRBV2 TGTGCCAGCAGTCGGGACAGGTCCTACGAGCAGTACTTC CASSRDRSYEQYF
. TRBJ1-5 many TRBV5-8 TGTGCCAGCAGTTCCCTTGCCATGGCGGGGCCTGGGGGGGGTCAGCCCCAGCATTTT CASSSLAMAGPGGGQPQHF
. TRBJ2-3 . TRBV7-9 TGTGCCAGCAGCTTAGGAGGAGGGGGCACAGATACGCAGTATTTT CASSLGGGGTDTQYF
. TRBJ1-6 . TRBV12-3/TRBV12-4 TGTGCCAGCAGTTTGGGGGTAAATTCACCCCTCCACTTT CASSLGVNSPLHF
. TRBJ2-3 . TRBV6-5 TGTGCCAGCAGTTACAGGCCCGCCAGGGTAGATACGCAGTATTTT CASSYRPARVDTQYF
. TRBJ1-5 . TRBV20-1 TGCAGTGCTAGCCCTGGTTCAGCCCAGCATTTT CSASPGSAQHF
. TRBJ1-4 . TRBV7-9 TGTGCCAGCAGCTTGGGCTACTCAAATGAAAAACTGTTTTTT CASSLGYSNEKLFF
. TRBJ1-1 . TRBV2 TGTGCCAGCGACGTACAGGGTATGAACACTGAAGCTTTCTTT CASDVQGMNTEAFF
. TRBJ2-2 . TRBV7-9 TGTGCCAGCAGACCCGACTATGACCCCGGGACCGGGGAGCTGTTTTTT CASRPDYDPGTGELFF
TRBD2 TRBJ2-1 . TRBV6-1 TGTGCCAGCAGTGAGGGACTAGCGGTATACAATGAGCAGTTCTTC CASSEGLAVYNEQFF
. TRBJ2-1 . TRBV20-1 TGCAGTGCTAGTTTTGTGATGGGGAATGAGCAGTTCTTC CSASFVMGNEQFF
. TRBJ2-5 once TRBV28 TGTGCCAGCGGACCTAGCCGTCGTGCGACCCAGTACTTC CASGPSRRATQYF